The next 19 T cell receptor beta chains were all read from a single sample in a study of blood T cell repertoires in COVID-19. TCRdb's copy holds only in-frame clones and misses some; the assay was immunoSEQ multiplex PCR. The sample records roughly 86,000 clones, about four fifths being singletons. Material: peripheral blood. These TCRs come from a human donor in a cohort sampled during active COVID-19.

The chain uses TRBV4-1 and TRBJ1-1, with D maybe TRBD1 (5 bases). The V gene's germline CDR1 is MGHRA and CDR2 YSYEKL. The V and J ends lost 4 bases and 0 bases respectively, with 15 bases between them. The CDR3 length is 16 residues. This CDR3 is CASSRKTDEMNTEAFF. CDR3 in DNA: TGCGCCAGCAGCCGGAAGACAGACGAGATGAACACTGAAGCTTTCTTT.

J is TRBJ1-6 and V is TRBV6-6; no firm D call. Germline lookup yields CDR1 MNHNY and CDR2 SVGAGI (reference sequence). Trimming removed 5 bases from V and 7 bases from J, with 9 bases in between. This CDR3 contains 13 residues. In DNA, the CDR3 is TGTGCCAGCAGTGGCAGGCCCAATTCACCCCTCCACTTT. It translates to CASSGRPNSPLHF.

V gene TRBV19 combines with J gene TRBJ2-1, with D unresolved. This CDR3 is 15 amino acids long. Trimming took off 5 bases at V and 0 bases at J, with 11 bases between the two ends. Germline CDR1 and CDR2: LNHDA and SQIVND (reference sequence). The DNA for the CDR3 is TGTGCCAGTAGTTTTGTCCCGAGCTCCTACAATGAGCAGTTCTTC. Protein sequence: CASSFVPSSYNEQFF.

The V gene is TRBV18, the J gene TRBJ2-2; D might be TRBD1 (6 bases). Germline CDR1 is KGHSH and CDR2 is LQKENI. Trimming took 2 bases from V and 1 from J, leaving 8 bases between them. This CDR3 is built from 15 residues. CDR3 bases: TGTGCCAGCTCACCAGCACAGGGGAACACCGGGGAGCTGTTTTTT. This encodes CASSPAQGNTGELFF.

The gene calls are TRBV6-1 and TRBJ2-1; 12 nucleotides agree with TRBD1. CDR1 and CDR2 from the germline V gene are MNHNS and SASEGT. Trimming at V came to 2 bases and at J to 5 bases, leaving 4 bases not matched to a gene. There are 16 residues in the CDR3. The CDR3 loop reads CASSEPRDRGHNEQFF. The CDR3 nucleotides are TGTGCCAGCAGTGAACCCAGGGACAGGGGGCACAATGAGCAGTTCTTC.

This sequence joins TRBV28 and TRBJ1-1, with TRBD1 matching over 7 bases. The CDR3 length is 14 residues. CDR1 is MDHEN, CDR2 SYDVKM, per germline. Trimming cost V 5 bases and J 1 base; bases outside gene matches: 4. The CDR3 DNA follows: TGTGCCAGCAGTCCCCACAGGGGGAACACTGAAGCTTTCTTT. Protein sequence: CASSPHRGNTEAFF.

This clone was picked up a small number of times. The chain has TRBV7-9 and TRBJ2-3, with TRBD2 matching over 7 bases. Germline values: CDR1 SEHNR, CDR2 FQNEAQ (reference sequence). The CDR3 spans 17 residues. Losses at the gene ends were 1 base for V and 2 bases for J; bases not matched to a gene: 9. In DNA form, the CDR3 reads TGTGCCAGCAGCTTAGGGGAGGGGCGGAGGACCACAGATACGCAGTATTTT. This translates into CASSLGEGRRTTDTQYF. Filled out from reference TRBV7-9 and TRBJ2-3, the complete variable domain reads DTGVSQNPRHKITKRGQNVTFRCDPISEHNRLYWYRQTLGQGPEFLTYFQNEAQLEKSRLLSDRFSAERPKGSFSTLEIQRTEQGDSAMYLCASSLGEGRRTTDTQYFGPGTRLTVL.

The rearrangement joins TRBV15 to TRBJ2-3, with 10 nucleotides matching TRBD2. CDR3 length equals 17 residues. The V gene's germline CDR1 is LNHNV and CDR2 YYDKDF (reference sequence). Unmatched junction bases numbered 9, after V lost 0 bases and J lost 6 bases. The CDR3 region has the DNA TGTGCCACCAGCAGAGATATAAAGCGGGGGGGCCTGGATACGCAGTATTTT. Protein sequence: CATSRDIKRGGLDTQYF. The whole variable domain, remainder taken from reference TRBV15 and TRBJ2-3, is DAMVIQNPRYQVTQFGKPVTLSCSQTLNHNVMYWYQQKSSQAPKLLFHYYDKDFNNEADTPDNFQSRRPNTSFCFLDIRSPGLGDTAMYLCATSRDIKRGGLDTQYFGPGTRLTVL.

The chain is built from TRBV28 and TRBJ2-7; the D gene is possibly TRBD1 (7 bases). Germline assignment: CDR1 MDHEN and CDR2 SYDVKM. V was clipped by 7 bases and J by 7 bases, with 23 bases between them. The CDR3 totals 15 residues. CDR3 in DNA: TGTGCCAGCACCGCTGCGGGGACAGCATTACTTGAGCAGTACTTC. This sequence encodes CASTAAGTALLEQYF.

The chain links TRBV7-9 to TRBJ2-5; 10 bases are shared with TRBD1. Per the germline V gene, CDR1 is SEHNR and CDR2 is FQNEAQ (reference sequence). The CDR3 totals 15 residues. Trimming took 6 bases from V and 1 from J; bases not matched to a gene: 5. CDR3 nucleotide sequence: TGTGCCAGCAGTCCCGGGACAGGGGCCCAAGAGACCCAGTACTTC. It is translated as CASSPGTGAQETQYF.

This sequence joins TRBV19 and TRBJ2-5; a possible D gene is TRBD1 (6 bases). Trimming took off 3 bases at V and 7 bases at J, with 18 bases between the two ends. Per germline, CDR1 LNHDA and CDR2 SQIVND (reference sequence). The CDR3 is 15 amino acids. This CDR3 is CASSIGNRAGRTQYF. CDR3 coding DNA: TGTGCCAGTAGTATTGGTAACAGGGCGGGTCGGACCCAGTACTTC.

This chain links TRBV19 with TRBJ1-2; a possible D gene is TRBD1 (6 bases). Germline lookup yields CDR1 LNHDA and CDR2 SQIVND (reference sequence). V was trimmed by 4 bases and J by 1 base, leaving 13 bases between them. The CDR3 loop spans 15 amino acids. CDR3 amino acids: CASSKQGLLNYGYTF. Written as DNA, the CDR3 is TGTGCCAGTAGTAAGCAGGGGCTCCTTAACTATGGCTACACCTTC.

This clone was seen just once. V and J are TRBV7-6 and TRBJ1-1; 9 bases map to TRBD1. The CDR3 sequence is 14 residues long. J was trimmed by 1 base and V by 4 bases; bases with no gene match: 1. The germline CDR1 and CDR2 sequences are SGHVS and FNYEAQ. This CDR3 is CASSWGQGNTEAFF. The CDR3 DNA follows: TGTGCCAGCAGCTGGGGACAGGGGAACACTGAAGCTTTCTTT.

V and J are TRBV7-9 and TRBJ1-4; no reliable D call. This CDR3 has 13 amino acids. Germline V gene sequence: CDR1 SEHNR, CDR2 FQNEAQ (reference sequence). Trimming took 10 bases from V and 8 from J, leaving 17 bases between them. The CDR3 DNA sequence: TGTGCCACCAGAGGCCTCGGGTGGGAAAAACTGTTTTTT. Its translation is CATRGLGWEKLFF. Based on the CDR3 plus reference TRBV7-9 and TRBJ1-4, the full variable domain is DTGVSQNPRHKITKRGQNVTFRCDPISEHNRLYWYRQTLGQGPEFLTYFQNEAQLEKSRLLSDRFSAERPKGSFSTLEIQRTEQGDSAMYLCATRGLGWEKLFFGSGTQLSVL.

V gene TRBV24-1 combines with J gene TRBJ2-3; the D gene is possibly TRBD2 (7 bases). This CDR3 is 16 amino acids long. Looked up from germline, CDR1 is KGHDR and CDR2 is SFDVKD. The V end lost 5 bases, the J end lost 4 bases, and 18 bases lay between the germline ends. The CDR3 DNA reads TGTGCCACCAGTGTAAGGCTGGGGGGGCGCGCAGATACGCAGTATTTT. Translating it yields CATSVRLGGRADTQYF.

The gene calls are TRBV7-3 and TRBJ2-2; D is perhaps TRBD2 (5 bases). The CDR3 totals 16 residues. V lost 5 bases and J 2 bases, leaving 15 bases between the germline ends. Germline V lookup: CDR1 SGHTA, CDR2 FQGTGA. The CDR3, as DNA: TGTGCCAGCAGCATCCACAGCGGAACCAACACCGGGGAGCTGTTTTTT. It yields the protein CASSIHSGTNTGELFF.

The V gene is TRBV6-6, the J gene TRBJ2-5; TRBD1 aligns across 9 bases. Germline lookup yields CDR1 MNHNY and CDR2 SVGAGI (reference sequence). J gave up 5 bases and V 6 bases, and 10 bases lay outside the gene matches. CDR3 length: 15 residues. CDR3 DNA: TGTGCCAGCAGGCCGGGACAGGGATCTGTGGAGACCCAGTACTTC. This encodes CASRPGQGSVETQYF.

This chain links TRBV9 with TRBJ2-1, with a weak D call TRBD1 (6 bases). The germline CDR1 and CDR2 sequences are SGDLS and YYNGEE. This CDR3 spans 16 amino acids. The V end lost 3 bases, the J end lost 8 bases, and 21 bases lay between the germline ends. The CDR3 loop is CASSDPMGAGSYEQFF. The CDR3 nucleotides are TGTGCCAGCAGCGACCCCATGGGGGCAGGAAGCTATGAGCAGTTCTTC.

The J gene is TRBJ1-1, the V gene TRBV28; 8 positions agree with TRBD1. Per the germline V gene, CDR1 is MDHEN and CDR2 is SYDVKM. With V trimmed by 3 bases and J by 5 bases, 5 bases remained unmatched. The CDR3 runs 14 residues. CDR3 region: CASSFGQGATEAFF. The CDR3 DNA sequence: TGTGCCAGCAGTTTCGGTCAGGGGGCGACTGAAGCTTTCTTT. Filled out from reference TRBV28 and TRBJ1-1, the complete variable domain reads DVKVTQSSRYLVKRTGEKVFLECVQDMDHENMFWYRQDPGLGLRLIYFSYDVKMKEKGDIPEGYSVSREKKERFSLILESASTNQTSMYLCASSFGQGATEAFFGQGTRLTVV.